These 8 T cell receptor beta chains came from one sample sequenced in a study of vaccination effects on CD4 cells after COVID-19. Measured with immunoSEQ multiplex PCR; TCRdb has only the in-frame clones, and not every one. The data contain 40,000 to 50,000 clones, approximately 70% of them seen just once; the ten biggest clones take up about a quarter. After expansion with viral peptide pools in the ViraFEST assay, antigen-specific CD4+ T cells were sequenced. Investigators separated out CD4+ T cells once approximately 9 days of culture had passed. All vaccine recipients tested negative for nucleocapsid antibodies and had never contracted SARS-CoV-2 infection. These receptors are not linked to any known antigen. This specimen consisted of CD4+ T cells from PBMCs cultured with HCoV-OC43 spike peptides, obtained before COVID-19 vaccination. Sample subset: HCoV-OC43 spike overlapping peptide pool stimulation. These TCRs come from a human donor who received a COVID-19 vaccine.

This chain uses TRBV19 with TRBJ1-4; no reliable D call. Between the trimmed V and J ends, which lost 5 bases and 8 bases, there was a span of 18 bases. The CDR3 is 15 residues long. The germline gives CDR1 LNHDA, CDR2 SQIVND (reference sequence). The CDR3 spells CASSFGLTKREKLFF. The DNA of the CDR3 is TGTGCCAGTAGTTTTGGGCTTACTAAACGGGAAAAACTGTTTTTT.

The count of this clone is one. This chain joins TRBV24-1 and TRBJ1-2; possible D gene TRBD1, 5 bases. V was shortened by 5 bases and J by 2 bases, with 23 bases between the two germline ends. The CDR3 length is 18 residues. Per germline, CDR1 KGHDR and CDR2 SFDVKD. This CDR3 reads CATSGGRDSTAQNYGYTF. DNA of the CDR3: TGTGCCACCAGTGGAGGTAGGGACTCCACTGCCCAGAACTATGGCTACACCTTC.

There are a few counts of this clone. The genes are TRBV6-6 and TRBJ1-5; TRBD1 agrees at 7 bases. Trimming at V came to 6 bases and at J to 6 bases, leaving 5 bases not matched to a gene. CDR1 is MNHNY, CDR2 SVGAGI, per germline (reference sequence). The length of the CDR3 is 13 residues. The CDR3 DNA follows: TGTGCCAGCAGAACAGGGGCGGGTCAGCCCCAGCATTTT. Its protein product is CASRTGAGQPQHF.

DNA of the CDR3: TGTGCTAGTGGTGCGGGGTATAGCGGACAAGAGACCCAGTACTTC. Translated, it gives CASGAGYSGQETQYF. The rearrangement joins TRBV12-5 to TRBJ2-5, with D possibly being TRBD2 (6 bases). Germline V gene sequence: CDR1 LGHNT, CDR2 FRNRAP. The CDR3 is 15 residues long. The V and J ends lost 5 bases and 2 bases respectively, with 15 bases between them. Full variable domain (outside the CDR3, taken from reference TRBV12-5 and TRBJ2-5): DARVTQTPRHKVTEMGQEVTMRCQPILGHNTVFWYRQTMMQGLELLAYFRNRAPLDDSGMPKDRFSAEMPDATLATLKIQPSEPRDSAVYFCASGAGYSGQETQYFGPGTRLLVL.

The rearrangement links TRBV4-2 to TRBJ1-2; 7 bases fit TRBD1. The junction had 0 bases not matched to a gene; V was cut back by 2 bases and J by 6 bases. The germline V gene encodes CDR1 LGHNA and CDR2 YNFKEQ. The CDR3 has 12 residues. The CDR3 nucleotides read TGTGCCAGCAGCCAAACAGGGGATGGCTACACCTTC. Translated: CASSQTGDGYTF.

This chain links TRBV5-4 with TRBJ2-1; 15 bases are shared with TRBD2. The CDR3 length is 17 residues. The ends lost 4 bases at V and 8 bases at J; junction bases unmatched: 10. CDR1 and CDR2 (germline): SGHNT, YYREEE (reference sequence). CDR3 DNA: TGTGCCAGCAGCCCAGGACTAGCGGGAGGGATCTTAGATGAGCAGTTCTTC. Encoded protein: CASSPGLAGGILDEQFF.

For the CDR3, the DNA is TGTGCCAGCAGTTCTGAGGGCCAGAGCTCCTACAATGAGCAGTTCTTC. Translating it yields CASSSEGQSSYNEQFF. The chain is built from TRBV6-5 and TRBJ2-1; a possible D gene is TRBD2 (5 bases). V lost 4 bases and J lost 0, with 13 bases in between. Germline V gene lookup returns CDR1 MNHEY and CDR2 SVGAGI. This CDR3 contains 16 residues.

V usage is TRBV5-1 and J usage is TRBJ1-1; possibly TRBD1 for D (6 bases). Trimming stripped 4 bases from V and 10 bases from J, with 17 bases between. CDR1 is SGHRS, CDR2 YFSETQ, per germline. This CDR3 comprises 13 residues. CDR3 protein: CASSEEPSRGAFF. As DNA, the CDR3 is TGCGCCAGCAGCGAAGAACCGTCCAGGGGAGCTTTCTTT.